This entry concerns a single T cell receptor (beta chain). Its antigen is currently unknown. Germline lookup yields CDR1 SGHTA and CDR2 FQGNSA. The CDR3 totals 16 residues. Between the trimmed V and J ends, which lost 0 bases and 3 bases, there was a span of 12 bases. The PCR had 60 Vbeta and 13 Jbeta primers. Sequencing used immunoSEQ multiplex PCR; TCRdb keeps in-frame clones, though not all of them. In all, the sample yields around 160,000 clones. These data come from a study of cytomegalovirus exposure and HLA in healthy donors. Overall study: An early release of data contained roughly 86 million unique TCRs, which came from HLA-typed donors.

General study points: There were some public TCRs occurring in many donors, but most TCR sequences were rare. Presence/absence results assume similar sequencing depth per donor, which may not hold.

The chain links TRBV7-2 to TRBJ1-3; D ambiguous. Source material: PBMCs. The clonotype originates from a woman aged 45 to 65 in good health and CMV-seronegative. For the CDR3, the DNA is TGTGCCAGCAGCTTAGCGGGCGGAGGAATTGGAAACACCATATATTTT. Translated, it gives CASSLAGGGIGNTIYF.